The 20 T cell receptor beta chains reported below all come from one sample, sequenced in a study of control samples from healthy donors and cancer patients. Libraries were prepared by immunoSEQ multiplex PCR; TCRdb keeps only in-frame clonotypes and omits some of them. The sample holds approximately 93,000 clones, 70% to 90% seen once. The sequencing sample was made of PBMCs. The receptors here all came from a woman in her forties or fifties with colorectal cancer.

The chain employs TRBV10-1 and TRBJ2-1, with TRBD1 matching over 9 bases. Per the germline V gene, CDR1 is WNHNN and CDR2 is SYGVQD (reference sequence). Trimming cost V 2 bases and J 7 bases; bases outside gene matches: 3. This CDR3 is built from 14 residues. In DNA form, the CDR3 reads TGCGCCAGCAGTGAGGGACAGGGGACGAATGAGCAGTTCTTC. It codes for CASSEGQGTNEQFF.

The chain employs TRBV5-5 and TRBJ1-5; 10 bases are shared with TRBD1. J was trimmed by 0 bases and V by 4 bases; bases with no gene match: 1. This CDR3 region has 15 residues. The germline gives CDR1 SGHKS, CDR2 YYEKEE (reference sequence). CDR3 residues: CASSRTGGSNQPQHF. CDR3 DNA: TGTGCCAGCAGCCGGACAGGGGGTAGCAATCAGCCCCAGCATTTT. The full variable domain, with the rest looked up from reference TRBV5-5 and TRBJ1-5, is DAGVTQSPTHLIKTRGQQVTLRCSPISGHKSVSWYQQVLGQGPQFIFQYYEKEERGRGNFPDRFSARQFPNYSSELNVNALLLGDSALYLCASSRTGGSNQPQHFGDGTRLSIL.

This chain links TRBV30 with TRBJ1-6, with 7 bases that match TRBD1. J gave up 6 bases and V 5 bases, and 4 bases lay outside the gene matches. The CDR3 length is 13 residues. Germline-derived CDR1 and CDR2 are GTSNPN and SVGIG (reference sequence). The DNA for the CDR3 is TGTGCCTGGTACAGGGGAGGTAATTCACCCCTCCACTTT. As protein: CAWYRGGNSPLHF. Full variable domain (remainder filled in from reference TRBV30 and TRBJ1-6): SQTIHQWPATLVQPVGSPLSLECTVEGTSNPNLYWYRQAAGRGLQLLFYSVGIGQISSEVPQNLSASRPQDRQFILSSKKLLLSDSGFYLCAWYRGGNSPLHFGNGTRLTVT.

The table lists this clone with a few counts. The V gene is TRBV7-2, the J gene TRBJ1-4, with D perhaps matching TRBD1 (5 bases). Germline CDR1 and CDR2: SGHTA and FQGNSA. This CDR3 has 13 residues. Trimming took 5 bases from V and 10 from J, leaving 14 bases between them. The CDR3 coding sequence is TGTGCCAGCAGCCCCGGGGAGGGGCGAAAACTGTTTTTT. Protein sequence: CASSPGEGRKLFF.

The chain recombines TRBV27 with TRBJ1-2, with a possible D match to TRBD1 (5 bases). The CDR3 runs 15 residues. Germline CDR1 is MNHEY and CDR2 is SMNVEV (reference sequence). Trimming stripped 6 bases from V and 0 bases from J, with 14 bases between. DNA of the CDR3: TGTGCCAGCAGACCCATGGGGGGACCTAACTATGGCTACACCTTC. Amino acid sequence: CASRPMGGPNYGYTF.

The chain uses TRBV28 and TRBJ1-2; D not resolved. Germline V gives CDR1 MDHEN, CDR2 SYDVKM. The V and J ends lost 6 bases and 12 bases respectively, with 17 bases between them. This CDR3 comprises 12 residues. The CDR3 spells CASSTRSSLNTF. For the CDR3, the DNA is TGTGCCAGCAGCACCAGGTCCTCCCTAAACACCTTC.

The rearrangement joins TRBV6-2 or TRBV6-3 to TRBJ1-1; D ambiguous. This CDR3 region has 15 residues. CDR1 is MNHEY and CDR2 is SVGEGT in the germline V gene. Trimming left V 5 bases short and J 1 base short, with 14 bases between. For the CDR3, the DNA is TGTGCCAGCAGTCCCCCCTCAGGAGAGAACACTGAAGCTTTCTTT. As protein: CASSPPSGENTEAFF.

The chain has TRBV4-3 and TRBJ2-6; 7 bases line up with TRBD1. In germline, CDR1 is LGHNA, CDR2 YSLEER. This CDR3 is 18 amino acids long. Germline trimming cut 0 bases from V and 0 bases from J; bases unmatched to any gene: 5. Here the CDR3 reads CASSQDGTEISGANVLTF. CDR3 DNA sequence: TGCGCCAGCAGCCAAGATGGGACAGAAATCTCTGGGGCCAACGTCCTGACTTTC.

The V gene is TRBV18, the J gene TRBJ1-1, with D perhaps TRBD1 (5 bases). The CDR3 is 15 residues long. V was shortened by 2 bases and J by 3 bases, with 13 bases between the two germline ends. Germline CDR1 is KGHSH and CDR2 is LQKENI. For the CDR3, the DNA is TGTGCCAGCTCACCAGTTCCGGGAGGGGACACTGAAGCTTTCTTT. Translating gives CASSPVPGGDTEAFF.

The rearrangement uses TRBV6-6 and TRBJ1-2; 11 bases are a match to TRBD1. The trim removed 7 bases at V and 4 bases at J, leaving 5 bases unmatched. Germline CDR1 reads MNHNY; CDR2 reads SVGAGI (reference sequence). The CDR3 covers 14 residues. The CDR3 DNA reads TGTGCCAGCACTGGACAGGGGGCCGGCTATGGCTACACCTTC. Translation gives CASTGQGAGYGYTF.

The J gene is TRBJ2-7, the V gene TRBV7-2, with D unresolved. Between the trimmed V and J ends, which lost 1 base and 3 bases, there was a span of 10 bases. CDR3 length equals 14 residues. CDR1 is SGHTA and CDR2 is FQGNSA in the germline V gene. The CDR3 sequence is CASSLDSGLYEQYV. The DNA of the CDR3 is TGTGCCAGCAGCTTAGACTCGGGCCTCTACGAGCAGTACGTC.

Remarks on this clone: One end of the junction varies from germline; a read error may be responsible. The V call is TRBV12-5, the J call TRBJ2-5, with 8 bases that match TRBD1. The CDR3 runs 16 residues. Germline CDR1 and CDR2: LGHNT and FRNRAP. The CDR3 nucleotides are TGTGCTAGTGGTTTGGTAGGGACAGGCTCCCAAGGGACCCAGTACTTC. Translating gives CASGLVGTGSQGTQYF.

This chain uses TRBV4-3 with TRBJ1-2; possible D gene TRBD1, 6 bases. The CDR3 sequence is 16 residues long. V was trimmed by 0 bases and J by 7 bases, leaving 18 bases between them. The germline CDR1 and CDR2 sequences are LGHNA and YSLEER. CDR3 bases: TGCGCCAGCAGCCAAGATCACGGGAGGCAGGGGCTTGGCTACACCTTC. Amino acids: CASSQDHGRQGLGYTF.

The chain couples TRBV28 to TRBJ1-1, with D hard to call. CDR3 length equals 12 residues. Germline CDR1 and CDR2: MDHEN and SYDVKM. Between the trimmed V and J ends, which lost 4 bases and 5 bases, there was a span of 8 bases. This chain's CDR3 is CASSYGRTEAFF. CDR3 bases: TGTGCCAGCAGTTATGGGAGAACTGAAGCTTTCTTT.

This chain links TRBV7-3 with TRBJ1-6; TRBD1 agrees at 7 bases. The V gene end was trimmed by 4 bases and the J gene end by 9 bases; junction bases not matched to a gene: 6. Germline lookup yields CDR1 SGHTA and CDR2 FQGTGA. The CDR3 totals 14 residues. The CDR3 region has the DNA TGTGCCAGCAGCTCAGGGCAGGGGGGTTCACCCCTCCACTTT. Its protein is CASSSGQGGSPLHF. Using reference TRBV7-3 and TRBJ1-6 for the parts outside the CDR3, the full variable domain is GAGVSQTPSNKVTEKGKYVELRCDPISGHTALYWYRQSLGQGPEFLIYFQGTGAADDSGLPNDRFFAVRPEGSVSTLKIQRTERGDSAVYLCASSSGQGGSPLHFGNGTRLTVT.

The chain has TRBV6-5 and TRBJ2-2; TRBD1 agrees at 9 bases. In germline, CDR1 is MNHEY, CDR2 SVGAGI. The trim removed 8 bases at V and 5 bases at J, leaving 6 bases unmatched. This CDR3 region has 14 residues. The chain's CDR3 is CASAHRGRTGELFF. CDR3 bases: TGTGCCAGCGCCCACAGGGGGCGTACCGGGGAGCTGTTTTTT.

This sequence joins TRBV28 and TRBJ1-1; D is ambiguous. The CDR3 covers 15 residues. CDR1 and CDR2 from the germline V gene are MDHEN and SYDVKM. V dropped 5 bases and J dropped 1 base, with 14 bases sitting between them. DNA for the CDR3: TGTGCCAGCAGTCAACCGGCACGCAAGAACACTGAAGCTTTCTTT. Translation: CASSQPARKNTEAFF.

The chain recombines TRBV7-9 with TRBJ2-2; D gene ambiguous. Trimming cost V 1 base and J 3 bases, with 12 bases left between them. The CDR3 spans 16 residues. Per the germline V gene, CDR1 is SEHNR and CDR2 is FQNEAQ (reference sequence). In DNA, the CDR3 is TGTGCCAGCAGCTTAGGGAAGGGCCACGACACCGGGGAGCTGTTTTTT. Translated: CASSLGKGHDTGELFF.

J is TRBJ2-3 and V is TRBV19, with D unresolved. The germline V gene encodes CDR1 LNHDA and CDR2 SQIVND (reference sequence). V lost 6 bases and J lost 1, with 11 bases in between. This CDR3 spans 14 amino acids. The chain's CDR3 is CASRLGYGTDTQYF. In DNA, the CDR3 is TGTGCCAGTAGGCTGGGGTATGGCACAGATACGCAGTATTTT.

This chain links TRBV10-3 with TRBJ1-2; the D is unclear. The germline CDR1 and CDR2 sequences are ENHRY and SYGVKD. V shed 2 bases and J shed 3 bases, with 10 bases lying between them. The CDR3 runs 14 residues. CDR3 amino acids: CAISETFADYGYTF. The CDR3 bases are TGTGCCATCAGTGAGACGTTCGCCGACTATGGCTACACCTTC.